Given below is one TCR beta chain in context. This CDR3 region has 16 residues. V lost 0 bases to trimming and J lost 6 bases; unmatched junction nucleotides: 8. Germline V gene sequence: CDR1 SGHRS, CDR2 YFSETQ. This record belongs to a study of T cell changes during pregnancy in multiple sclerosis. Clones were read by immunoSEQ multiplex PCR, and TCRdb kept only the in-frame ones, dropping some. The repertoire holds tens of thousands of clones, with approximately 92% as singletons. The specimen comprised peripheral blood, sampled in the first trimester of pregnancy. The rearrangement joins TRBV5-1 to TRBJ2-5, with 10 nucleotides matching TRBD1. The source of this sequence is a female donor with multiple sclerosis, enrolled in a pregnancy study. CDR3 region: CASSLGDRGRPQTQYF. The CDR3 bases are TGCGCCAGCAGCTTGGGGGACAGGGGACGCCCCCAGACCCAGTACTTC. The variable domain in full, with the rest retrieved from reference TRBV5-1 and TRBJ2-5, is KAGVTQTPRYLIKTRGQQVTLSCSPISGHRSVSWYQQTPGQGLQFLFEYFSETQRNKGNFPGRFSGRQFSNSRSEMNVSTLELGDSALYLCASSLGDRGRPQTQYFGPGTRLLVL.